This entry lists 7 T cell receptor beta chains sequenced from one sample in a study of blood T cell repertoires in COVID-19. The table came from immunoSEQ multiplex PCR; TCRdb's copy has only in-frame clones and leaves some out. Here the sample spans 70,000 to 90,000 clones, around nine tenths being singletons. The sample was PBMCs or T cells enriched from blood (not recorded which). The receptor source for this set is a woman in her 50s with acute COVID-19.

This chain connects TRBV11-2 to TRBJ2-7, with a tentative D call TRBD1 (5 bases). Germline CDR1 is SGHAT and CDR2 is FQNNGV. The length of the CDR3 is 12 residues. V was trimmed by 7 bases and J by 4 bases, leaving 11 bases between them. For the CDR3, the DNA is TGTGCCAGCAAATTAGACAGTTACGAGCAGTACTTC. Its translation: CASKLDSYEQYF.

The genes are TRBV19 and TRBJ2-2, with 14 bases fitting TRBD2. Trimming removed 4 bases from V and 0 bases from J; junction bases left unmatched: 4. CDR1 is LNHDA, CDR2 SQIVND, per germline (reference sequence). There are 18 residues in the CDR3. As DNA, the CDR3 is TGTGCCAGTAGTACAGGACTAGCGGGAGGCCCGAACACCGGGGAGCTGTTTTTT. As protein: CASSTGLAGGPNTGELFF.

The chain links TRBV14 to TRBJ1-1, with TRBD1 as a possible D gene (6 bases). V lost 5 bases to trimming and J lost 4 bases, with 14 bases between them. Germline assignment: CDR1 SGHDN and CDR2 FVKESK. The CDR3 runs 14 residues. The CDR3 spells CASSSRTAATEAFF. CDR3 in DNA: TGTGCCAGCAGCTCTCGGACAGCGGCCACTGAAGCTTTCTTT.

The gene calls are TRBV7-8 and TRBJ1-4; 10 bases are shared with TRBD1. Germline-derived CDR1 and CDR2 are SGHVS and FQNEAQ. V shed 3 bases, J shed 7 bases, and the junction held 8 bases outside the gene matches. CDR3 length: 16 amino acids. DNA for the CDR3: TGTGCCAGCAGCTTCCGGGACAGGGGCCCTGGTGAAAAACTGTTTTTT. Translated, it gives CASSFRDRGPGEKLFF.

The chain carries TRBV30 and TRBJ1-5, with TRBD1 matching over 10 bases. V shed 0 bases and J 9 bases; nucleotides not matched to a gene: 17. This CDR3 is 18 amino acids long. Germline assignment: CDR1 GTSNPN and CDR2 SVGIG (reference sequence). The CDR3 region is CAWSVRGRGQGIERPQHF. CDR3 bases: TGTGCCTGGAGTGTACGGGGGAGGGGACAGGGGATTGAACGGCCCCAGCATTTT.

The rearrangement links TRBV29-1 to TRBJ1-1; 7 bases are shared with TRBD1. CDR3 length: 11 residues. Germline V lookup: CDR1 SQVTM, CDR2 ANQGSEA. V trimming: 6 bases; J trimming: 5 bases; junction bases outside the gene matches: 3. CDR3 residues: CSVTTGTEAFF. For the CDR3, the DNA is TGCAGCGTGACGACAGGGACTGAAGCTTTCTTT.

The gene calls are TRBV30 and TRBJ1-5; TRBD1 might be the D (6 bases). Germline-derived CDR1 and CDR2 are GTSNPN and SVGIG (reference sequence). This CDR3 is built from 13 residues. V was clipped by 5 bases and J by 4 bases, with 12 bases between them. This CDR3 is CAWSTGTNQPQHF. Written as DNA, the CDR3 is TGTGCCTGGTCGACAGGCACTAATCAGCCCCAGCATTTT.